The 29 T cell receptor beta chains in this list originate from one sample, sequenced in a study of T-cell reconstitution after alpha-beta-depleted transplantation in children. Unique molecular identifiers were built into the TCRbeta library. TCRdb itself ran the PCR reads through MiXCR, one entry per CDR3 protein. The sample lists 450,000 to 600,000 distinct CDR3 sequences; approximately 16% were seen once. The material sequenced was PBMCs from the stem cell graft donor, taken from the stem cell graft. The receptors shown here come from a human donor who donated a stem cell graft to a child with acute lymphoblastic leukemia.

This clonotype was recorded only once. V is TRBV7-8 and J is TRBJ2-7; 10 nucleotides align to TRBD1. The germline CDR1 and CDR2 sequences are SGHVS and FQNEAQ. J lost 3 bases, V lost 6 bases, and 8 bases had no gene match. The CDR3 has 15 amino acids. The CDR3 DNA reads as TGTGCCAGCAGTTCCCCCCGGGACAGGGGCTACGAGCAGTACTTC. This gives the protein CASSSPRDRGYEQYF.

The genes are TRBV20-1 and TRBJ2-5; D unresolved. This CDR3 spans 12 amino acids. Trimming removed 4 bases at V and 2 bases at J, with 8 bases between. Germline V gene data show CDR1 as DFQATT and CDR2 as SNEGSKA (reference sequence). CDR3 in amino acids: CSATTVQETQYF. CDR3 nucleotides: TGCAGTGCTACTACGGTGCAAGAGACCCAGTACTTC.

This clonotype was counted ten times or more. The chain couples TRBV5-1 to TRBJ1-1; D possibly corresponds to TRBD1 (5 bases). V shed 0 bases and J shed 4 bases, with 7 bases lying between them. CDR1 is SGHRS and CDR2 is YFSETQ in the germline V gene. This CDR3 has 13 residues. This CDR3 is CASSLGGSTEAFF. CDR3 DNA sequence: TGCGCCAGCAGCTTGGGGGGGAGCACTGAAGCTTTCTTT.

This chain uses TRBV12-3 or TRBV12-4 with TRBJ2-5, with D possibly being TRBD1 or TRBD2 (5 bases each). The CDR3 loop spans 21 amino acids. V was trimmed by 3 bases and J by 2 bases, leaving 31 bases between them. This chain's CDR3 is CASSFGLYGAGRGQRQETQYF. The CDR3 DNA is TGTGCCAGCAGTTTCGGATTGTACGGGGCAGGGCGAGGCCAAAGACAAGAGACCCAGTACTTC.

This clonotype occurred many times. The rearrangement joins TRBV11-2 to TRBJ2-7, with D perhaps TRBD1 (7 bases). CDR1 is SGHAT, CDR2 FQNNGV, per germline. The CDR3 length is 17 residues. V dropped 3 bases and J dropped 0 bases, with 18 bases sitting between them. CDR3 sequence: CASSLGSGGTASYEQYF. The DNA of the CDR3 is TGTGCCAGCAGCTTGGGGTCTGGGGGGACAGCCTCCTACGAGCAGTACTTC.

The V call is TRBV20-1, the J call TRBJ2-5; D perhaps matches TRBD1 (5 bases). The germline V and J ends were trimmed by 5 bases and 0 bases, with 16 bases remaining between them. Germline V CDR1 and CDR2: DFQATT, SNEGSKA (reference sequence). CDR3 length: 15 amino acids. DNA of the CDR3: TGCAGTGCTTCACAGGATTCTCGTTACCAAGAGACCCAGTACTTC. It encodes CSASQDSRYQETQYF.

The rearrangement links TRBV5-4 to TRBJ2-1, with D perhaps being TRBD1 or TRBD2 (7 bases each). Trimming cost V 3 bases and J 6 bases, with 31 bases left between them. Germline values: CDR1 SGHNT, CDR2 YYREEE (reference sequence). The CDR3 spans 20 residues. CDR3 residues: CASSSRLGGRKTGEGNEQFF. The CDR3 nucleotides are TGTGCCAGCAGCTCCCGGCTGGGGGGGAGGAAAACAGGGGAAGGCAATGAGCAGTTCTTC.

The rearrangement uses TRBV14 and TRBJ1-2; TRBD1 aligns across 7 bases. J lost 7 bases, V lost 2 bases, and 4 bases had no gene match. The germline CDR1 and CDR2 sequences are SGHDN and FVKESK. This CDR3 has 13 amino acids. DNA for the CDR3: TGTGCCAGCAGCCAATCGGGACAGCCTGGCTACACCTTC. Translation gives CASSQSGQPGYTF.

In this sample, this clonotype turned up a few times. The chain has TRBV29-1 and TRBJ2-1; tentatively, D is TRBD2 (5 bases). Trimming removed 5 bases at V and 0 bases at J, with 11 bases between. The CDR3 length is 14 residues. Germline V gene lookup returns CDR1 SQVTM and CDR2 ANQGSEA. The CDR3 reads CSVFRGSSYNEQFF. The CDR3, as DNA: TGCAGCGTTTTTCGGGGTAGCTCCTACAATGAGCAGTTCTTC.

This chain uses TRBV12-3 or TRBV12-4 with TRBJ2-1; no reliable D call. There are 15 residues in the CDR3. V shed 3 bases and J shed 2 bases, with 11 bases lying between them. CDR3 nucleotides: TGTGCCAGCAGTTTGGCCAGCGTTCCCTACAATGAGCAGTTCTTC. This sequence encodes CASSLASVPYNEQFF.

The sample holds many counts of this clonotype. V gene TRBV20-1 combines with J gene TRBJ1-4; D may be TRBD1 (6 bases). From germline, CDR1 is DFQATT and CDR2 SNEGSKA (reference sequence). This CDR3 has 15 amino acids. V was trimmed by 1 base and J by 8 bases, leaving 17 bases between them. This chain's CDR3 is CSARGGQGREEKLFF. The CDR3 DNA follows: TGCAGTGCTAGAGGGGGGCAGGGGCGGGAGGAAAAACTGTTTTTT.

The chain has TRBV12-3 or TRBV12-4 and TRBJ2-3, with 7 positions matching TRBD2. V trimming: 6 bases; J trimming: 0 bases; junction bases outside the gene matches: 6. CDR3 length equals 15 residues. This chain's CDR3 is CASSFGRISTDTQYF. The DNA of the CDR3 is TGTGCCAGCAGCTTCGGGAGGATTAGCACAGATACGCAGTATTTT.

The rearrangement joins TRBV9 to TRBJ1-4; no reliable D call. CDR1 and CDR2 (germline): SGDLS, YYNGEE. The V gene lost 0 bases and the J gene lost 1 base, with 4 bases spanning the gap. The CDR3 spans 14 residues. The CDR3 protein is CASSVDVTNEKLFF. CDR3 bases: TGTGCCAGCAGCGTAGATGTAACTAATGAAAAACTGTTTTTT.

V gene TRBV4-1 combines with J gene TRBJ2-7, with unresolved D. The CDR3 contains 15 residues. The germline V gene encodes CDR1 MGHRA and CDR2 YSYEKL. The V end was cut by 0 bases, the J end by 0 bases, with 9 bases between. The CDR3 DNA follows: TGCGCCAGCAGCCAAGAAGTCAGGTTCTCCTACGAGCAGTACTTC. It encodes CASSQEVRFSYEQYF.

The rearrangement uses TRBV7-2 and TRBJ2-1, with a weak D call TRBD2 (5 bases). This CDR3 spans 13 amino acids. V lost 0 bases to trimming and J lost 10 bases, with 10 bases between them. The germline V gene has CDR1 SGHTA and CDR2 FQGNSA. The CDR3 region is CASSLARTGEQFF. CDR3 nucleotide sequence: TGTGCCAGCAGCTTAGCGCGGACTGGCGAGCAGTTCTTC.

This clonotype was detected a few times. The rearrangement joins TRBV7-9 to TRBJ2-1; perhaps TRBD2 as D (5 bases). V lost 5 bases to trimming and J lost 9 bases, with 23 bases between them. The CDR3 is 16 amino acids. Germline CDR1 reads SEHNR; CDR2 reads FQNEAQ (reference sequence). The CDR3: CASSPAVEPDFGEQFF. The CDR3, as DNA: TGTGCCAGCAGCCCAGCCGTGGAGCCGGACTTCGGTGAGCAGTTCTTC.

The V gene is TRBV27, the J gene TRBJ1-2, with TRBD1 matching over 9 bases. With 6 bases clipped from V and 4 bases from J, the junction kept 9 bases outside the gene matches. Germline loops: CDR1 MNHEY, CDR2 SMNVEV (reference sequence). CDR3 size: 15 residues. The CDR3 sequence is CASSSAGTGIYGYTF. The CDR3 nucleotides read TGTGCCAGCAGCTCAGCGGGGACAGGGATCTATGGCTACACCTTC.

The rearrangement links TRBV19 to TRBJ2-7; no clear D. Trimming cost V 0 bases and J 2 bases, with 8 bases left between them. Germline CDR1 LNHDA, CDR2 SQIVND (reference sequence). The CDR3 is 14 residues long. The chain's CDR3 is CASSIEGSAYEQYF. CDR3 DNA: TGTGCCAGTAGTATAGAAGGCAGCGCCTACGAGCAGTACTTC.

The J gene is TRBJ2-2, the V gene TRBV6-1; perhaps TRBD1 as D (6 bases). V shed 2 bases and J shed 6 bases, with 10 bases lying between them. Germline CDR1 reads MNHNS; CDR2 reads SASEGT. The CDR3 totals 14 residues. CDR3 bases: TGTGCCAGCAGTGAATCCAGGGGTGCCGGGGAGCTGTTTTTT. Translated: CASSESRGAGELFF.

V is TRBV29-1 and J is TRBJ1-2; 7 bases fit TRBD1. After removal of 5 bases from V and 2 bases from J, the junction contained 5 bases not matched to a gene. Germline CDR1 is SQVTM and CDR2 is ANQGSEA. This CDR3 is 13 amino acids long. The CDR3 DNA is TGCAGCGTTATAAAAGGGGGCAACTATGGCTACACCTTC. This translates into CSVIKGGNYGYTF.

The chain combines TRBV15 with TRBJ1-1, with a possible D match to TRBD1 (6 bases). Deletions cut 0 bases from V and 4 bases from J, with 9 bases between. From germline, CDR1 is LNHNV and CDR2 YYDKDF (reference sequence). The CDR3 extends over 14 amino acids. CDR3 nucleotides: TGTGCCACCAGCAGAGATAAACAGGGCACTGAAGCTTTCTTT. This translates into CATSRDKQGTEAFF.

Ten or more counts support this clonotype. The rearrangement uses TRBV4-1 and TRBJ2-7; maybe TRBD2 (6 bases). The germline V gene has CDR1 MGHRA and CDR2 YSYEKL. The CDR3 spans 11 residues. CDR3 DNA: TGCGCCAGCAGCGATTGGGGGGAATATAGCGTC. It specifies CASSDWGEYSV.

This clonotype was seen more than once but under ten times. The genes are TRBV4-1 and TRBJ2-1; D unresolved. V lost 7 bases and J 3 bases, leaving 13 bases between the germline ends. The CDR3 consists of 14 residues. Germline assignment: CDR1 MGHRA and CDR2 YSYEKL. DNA of the CDR3: TGCGCCAGCAAACCGGGCAGCTACTACAATGAGCAGTTCTTC. Translated: CASKPGSYYNEQFF.

The rearrangement links TRBV6-5 to TRBJ2-1, with 7 bases that match TRBD1. This CDR3 region has 15 residues. After removal of 4 bases from V and 2 bases from J, the junction contained 5 bases not matched to a gene. Per germline, CDR1 MNHEY and CDR2 SVGAGI. CDR3 sequence: CASSSDRDAYNEQFF. The CDR3 bases are TGTGCCAGCAGTTCCGACAGGGACGCCTACAATGAGCAGTTCTTC.

This clonotype was recorded a few times. The V and J genes are TRBV27 and TRBJ1-6, with 7 bases that match TRBD1. The CDR3 sequence is 14 residues long. Trimming at V came to 4 bases and at J to 9 bases, leaving 6 bases not matched to a gene. The germline V gene has CDR1 MNHEY and CDR2 SMNVEV (reference sequence). The CDR3 here is CASSSRQGGSPLHF. CDR3 sequence (DNA): TGTGCCAGCAGTTCGCGACAGGGAGGTTCACCCCTCCACTTT.

This sequence joins TRBV3-1 and TRBJ2-1; 9 bases fit TRBD2. From germline, CDR1 is LGHDT and CDR2 YNNKEL (reference sequence). The CDR3 contains 13 residues. V trimming: 4 bases; J trimming: 7 bases; junction bases outside the gene matches: 2. In DNA, the CDR3 is TGTGCCAGCAGCCCCGCGGGGGGGAATGAGCAGTTCTTC. It is translated as CASSPAGGNEQFF.

This clonotype was picked up a small number of times. The chain carries TRBV9 and TRBJ2-1; D may match TRBD1 or TRBD2 (5 bases each). V was clipped by 4 bases and J by 3 bases, with 17 bases between them. CDR3 length equals 16 residues. Per the germline V gene, CDR1 is SGDLS and CDR2 is YYNGEE. CDR3 loop: CASSHTGTEFYNEQFF. The CDR3 DNA reads as TGTGCCAGCAGCCATACCGGGACGGAATTCTACAATGAGCAGTTCTTC.

This CDR3 is CATSPRAPGRRSYNEQFF. As DNA, the CDR3 is TGTGCCACCAGCCCAAGGGCGCCGGGACGCCGCTCCTACAATGAGCAGTTCTTC. The rearrangement uses TRBV15 and TRBJ2-1, with D possibly called TRBD1 or TRBD2 (5 bases each). Germline loops: CDR1 LNHNV, CDR2 YYDKDF (reference sequence). The CDR3 totals 18 residues. Trimming took off 5 bases at V and 0 bases at J, with 20 bases between the two ends.

This clonotype appeared a few times. This sequence joins TRBV25-1 and TRBJ2-7, with a tentative D call TRBD1 (6 bases). The V gene lost 1 base and the J gene lost 3 bases, with 13 bases spanning the gap. The germline V gene has CDR1 MGHDK and CDR2 SYGVNS. This CDR3 has 15 amino acids. DNA for the CDR3: TGTGCCAGCAGTGAATCCCAACAGGGTTTCTACGAGCAGTACTTC. Its protein product is CASSESQQGFYEQYF.